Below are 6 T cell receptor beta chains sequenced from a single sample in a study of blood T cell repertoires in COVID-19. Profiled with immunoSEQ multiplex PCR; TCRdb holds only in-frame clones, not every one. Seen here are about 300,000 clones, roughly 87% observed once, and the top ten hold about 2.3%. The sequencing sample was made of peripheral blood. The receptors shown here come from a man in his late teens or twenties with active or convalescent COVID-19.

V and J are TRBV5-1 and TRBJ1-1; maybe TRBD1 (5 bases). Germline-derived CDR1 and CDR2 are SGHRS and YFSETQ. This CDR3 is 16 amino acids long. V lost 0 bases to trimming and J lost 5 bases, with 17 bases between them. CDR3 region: CASSLVLGREGTEAFF. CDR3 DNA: TGCGCCAGCAGCTTGGTCTTGGGCAGGGAGGGGACTGAAGCTTTCTTT.

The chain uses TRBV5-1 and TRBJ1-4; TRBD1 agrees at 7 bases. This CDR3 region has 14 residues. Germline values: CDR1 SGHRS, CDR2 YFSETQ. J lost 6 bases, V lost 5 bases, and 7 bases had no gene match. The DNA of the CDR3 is TGCGCCAGCAGAACCGGGACAGAGTATGAAAAACTGTTTTTT. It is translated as CASRTGTEYEKLFF.

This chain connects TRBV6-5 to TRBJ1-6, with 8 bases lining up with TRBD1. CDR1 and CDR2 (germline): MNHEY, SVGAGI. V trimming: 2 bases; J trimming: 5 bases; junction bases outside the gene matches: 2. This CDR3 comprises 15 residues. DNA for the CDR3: TGTGCCAGCAGTTACGGACAGGGTAATAATTCACCCCTCCACTTT. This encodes CASSYGQGNNSPLHF.

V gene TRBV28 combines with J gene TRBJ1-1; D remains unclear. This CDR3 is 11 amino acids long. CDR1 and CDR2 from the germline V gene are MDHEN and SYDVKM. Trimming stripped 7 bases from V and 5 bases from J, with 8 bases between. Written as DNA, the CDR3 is TGTGCCAGCACGGGGAGGACTGAAGCTTTCTTT. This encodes CASTGRTEAFF.

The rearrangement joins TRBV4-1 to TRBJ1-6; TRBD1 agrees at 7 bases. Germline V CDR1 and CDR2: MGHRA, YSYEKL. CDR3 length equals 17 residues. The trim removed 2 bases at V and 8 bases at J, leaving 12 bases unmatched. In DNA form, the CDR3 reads TGCGCCAGCAGCCAACCGACAGGGCCCCGACAAGATTCACCCCTCCACTTT. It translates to CASSQPTGPRQDSPLHF.

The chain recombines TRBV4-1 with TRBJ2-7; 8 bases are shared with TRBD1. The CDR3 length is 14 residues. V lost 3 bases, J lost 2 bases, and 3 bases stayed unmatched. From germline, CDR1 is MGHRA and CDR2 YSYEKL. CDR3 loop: CASSQDRVPYEQYF. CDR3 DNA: TGCGCCAGCAGCCAGGACAGGGTCCCCTACGAGCAGTACTTC.